The present T cell receptor (beta chain) was sequenced within a study of T-cell memory formation after mild COVID-19. Broader study findings: Whether second-wave clones peaking at day 37 were SARS-CoV-2 specific went unconfirmed. The appearance of some responding clones in pre-infection memory suggested that cross-reactive memory joined.

Germline V gene data show CDR1 as LGHDT and CDR2 as YNNKEL (reference sequence). There are 14 residues in the CDR3. The V segment lost 1 base and the J segment 5 bases; nucleotides outside the gene matches: 5. Regarding this clonotype: The antigen is undetermined.

TCRdb used MiXCR to reprocess the 5' RACE reads, holding one entry per CDR3 protein. The sample shows about 560,000 distinct CDR3 sequences, around 17% of them seen only once. Sequenced sample: PBMCs or a T cell subset sorted from them (not recorded which). The chain links TRBV3-1 to TRBJ2-7; 7 bases map to TRBD2. The clonotype was recovered from an adult woman who had mild COVID-19 (a few samples of this study predate the infection). Cell type and time point are not known. In DNA, the CDR3 is TGTGCCAGCAGCCAAGGGGTCCGGGAGGACGAGCAGTACTTC. Protein product: CASSQGVREDEQYF.